Sequencing of this T cell receptor beta chain was carried out in a study of CD8 T cells in Susac syndrome. CDR3 size: 13 residues. The germline CDR1 and CDR2 sequences are SNHLY and FYNNEI. Losses at the gene ends were 4 bases for V and 9 bases for J; bases not matched to a gene: 5. CD8+ and CD4+ T cells taken from blood had their TCR beta sequenced. The RNA input was about 0.5 to 1 ug, and it was reverse transcribed with random hexamers. Multiplex immunoSEQ PCR targeted 54 Vbeta and 13 Jbeta TCR beta segments. MiXCR, applied by TCRdb to the immunoSEQ multiplex PCR reads, yields one record per CDR3 protein. The sample lists 110,000 or so distinct CDR3 sequences, 95% to 98% occurring once.

This receptor was taken from a human donor in good health. Material: CD4+ T cells from PBMCs. The chain has TRBV2 and TRBJ2-1, with 8 bases aligning to TRBD1. For the CDR3, the DNA is TGTGCCAGCAGTGTCGACAGGGGAGTTGAGCAGTTCTTC. This encodes CASSVDRGVEQFF.